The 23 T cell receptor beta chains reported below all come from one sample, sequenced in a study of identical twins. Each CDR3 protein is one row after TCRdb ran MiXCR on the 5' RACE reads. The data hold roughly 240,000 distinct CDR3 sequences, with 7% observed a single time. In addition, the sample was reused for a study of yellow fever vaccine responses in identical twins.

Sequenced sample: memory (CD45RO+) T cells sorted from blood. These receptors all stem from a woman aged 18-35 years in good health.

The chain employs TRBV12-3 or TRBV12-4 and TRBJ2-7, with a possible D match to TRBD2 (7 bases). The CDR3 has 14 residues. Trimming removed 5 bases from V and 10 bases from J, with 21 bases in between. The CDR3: CASSPGPEGGNQYF. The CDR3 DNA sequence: TGTGCCAGCAGTCCGGGGCCGGAGGGGGGGAACCAGTACTTC.

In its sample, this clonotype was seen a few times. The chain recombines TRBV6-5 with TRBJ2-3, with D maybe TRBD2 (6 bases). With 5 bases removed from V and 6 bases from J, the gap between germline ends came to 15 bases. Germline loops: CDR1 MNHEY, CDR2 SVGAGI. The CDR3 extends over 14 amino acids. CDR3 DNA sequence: TGTGCCAGCAGTAACCGGGACGGGGGTGATACGCAGTATTTT. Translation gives CASSNRDGGDTQYF.

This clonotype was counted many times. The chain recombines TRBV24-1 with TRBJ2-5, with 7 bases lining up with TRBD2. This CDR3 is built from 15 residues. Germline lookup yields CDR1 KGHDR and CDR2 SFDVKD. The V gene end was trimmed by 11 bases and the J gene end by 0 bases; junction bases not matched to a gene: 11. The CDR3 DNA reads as TGTGCCATCGGGGGGATGTCCGTGGACCAAGAGACCCAGTACTTC. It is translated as CAIGGMSVDQETQYF.

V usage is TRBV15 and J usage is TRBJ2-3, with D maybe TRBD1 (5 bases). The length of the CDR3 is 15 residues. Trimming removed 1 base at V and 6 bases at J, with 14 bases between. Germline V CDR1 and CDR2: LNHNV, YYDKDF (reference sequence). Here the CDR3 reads CATSRGQGGLDTQYF. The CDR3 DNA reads TGTGCCACCAGCAGAGGTCAGGGCGGTTTGGATACGCAGTATTTT.

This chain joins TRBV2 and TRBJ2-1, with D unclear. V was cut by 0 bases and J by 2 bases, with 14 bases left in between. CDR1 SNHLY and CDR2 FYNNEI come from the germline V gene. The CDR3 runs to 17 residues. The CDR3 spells CASSEALGSVPYNEQFF. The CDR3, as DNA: TGTGCCAGCAGTGAAGCTCTGGGAAGCGTGCCCTACAATGAGCAGTTCTTC.

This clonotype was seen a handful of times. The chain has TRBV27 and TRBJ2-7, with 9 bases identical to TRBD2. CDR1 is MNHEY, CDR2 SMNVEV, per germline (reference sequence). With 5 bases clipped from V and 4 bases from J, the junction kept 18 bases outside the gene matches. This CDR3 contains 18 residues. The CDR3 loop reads CASSLESGEAGGKYEQYF. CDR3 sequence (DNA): TGTGCCAGCAGTCTTGAGTCGGGCGAGGCGGGAGGGAAATACGAGCAGTACTTC.

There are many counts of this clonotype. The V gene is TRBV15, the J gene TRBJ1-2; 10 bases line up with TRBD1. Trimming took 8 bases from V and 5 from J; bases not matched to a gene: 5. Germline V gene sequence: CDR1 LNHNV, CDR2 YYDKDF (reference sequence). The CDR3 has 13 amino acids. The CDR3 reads CATQGQGSYGYTF. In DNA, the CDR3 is TGTGCCACCCAGGGACAGGGGAGTTATGGCTACACCTTC.

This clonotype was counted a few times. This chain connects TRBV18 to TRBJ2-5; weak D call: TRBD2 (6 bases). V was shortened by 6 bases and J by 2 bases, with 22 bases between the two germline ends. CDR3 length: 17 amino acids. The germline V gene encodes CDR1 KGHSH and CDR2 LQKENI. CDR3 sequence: CASSARTGGIGQETQYF. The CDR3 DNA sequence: TGTGCCAGCTCCGCCAGGACCGGCGGGATTGGGCAAGAGACCCAGTACTTC.

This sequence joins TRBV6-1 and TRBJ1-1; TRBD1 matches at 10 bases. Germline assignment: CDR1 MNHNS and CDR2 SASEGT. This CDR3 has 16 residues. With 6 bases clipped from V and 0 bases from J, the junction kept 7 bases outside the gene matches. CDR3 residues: CASRSRDRGLNTEAFF. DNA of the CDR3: TGTGCCAGCAGGAGCCGGGACAGGGGATTGAACACTGAAGCTTTCTTT.

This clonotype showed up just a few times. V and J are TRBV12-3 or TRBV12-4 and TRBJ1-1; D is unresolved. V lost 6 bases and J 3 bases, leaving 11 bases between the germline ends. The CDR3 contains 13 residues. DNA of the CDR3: TGTGCCAGCAGCCCCCAGGCTCACACTGAAGCTTTCTTT. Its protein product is CASSPQAHTEAFF.

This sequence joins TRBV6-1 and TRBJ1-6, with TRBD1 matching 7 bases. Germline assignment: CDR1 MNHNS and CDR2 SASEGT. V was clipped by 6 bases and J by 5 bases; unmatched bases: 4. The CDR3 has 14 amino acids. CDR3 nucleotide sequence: TGTGCCAGCAGGCCGGGACAGCATAATTCACCCCTCCACTTT. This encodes CASRPGQHNSPLHF.

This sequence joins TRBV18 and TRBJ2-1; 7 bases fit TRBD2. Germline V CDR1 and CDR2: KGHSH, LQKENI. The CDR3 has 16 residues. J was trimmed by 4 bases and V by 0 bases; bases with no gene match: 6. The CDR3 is CASSPPAGGSYNEQFF. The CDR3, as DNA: TGTGCCAGCTCACCACCCGCTGGCGGGAGTTACAATGAGCAGTTCTTC.

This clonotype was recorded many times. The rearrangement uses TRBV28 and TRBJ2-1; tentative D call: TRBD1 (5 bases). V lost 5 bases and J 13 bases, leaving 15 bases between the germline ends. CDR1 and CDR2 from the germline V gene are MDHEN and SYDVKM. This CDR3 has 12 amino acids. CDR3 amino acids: CASSARQNPQFF. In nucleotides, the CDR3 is TGTGCCAGCAGTGCCCGACAGAACCCTCAGTTCTTC.

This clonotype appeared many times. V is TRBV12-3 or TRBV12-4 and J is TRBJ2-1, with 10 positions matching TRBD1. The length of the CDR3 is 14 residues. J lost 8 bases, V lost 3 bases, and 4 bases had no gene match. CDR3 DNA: TGTGCCAGCAGTTTTGGACAGGGGGACTATGAGCAGTTCTTC. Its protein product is CASSFGQGDYEQFF.

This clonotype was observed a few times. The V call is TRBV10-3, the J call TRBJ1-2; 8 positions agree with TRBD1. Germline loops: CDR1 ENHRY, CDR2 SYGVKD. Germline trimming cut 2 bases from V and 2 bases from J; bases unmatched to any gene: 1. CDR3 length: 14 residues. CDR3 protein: CAISEDRGNYGYTF. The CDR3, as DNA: TGTGCCATCAGTGAGGACAGGGGAAACTATGGCTACACCTTC.

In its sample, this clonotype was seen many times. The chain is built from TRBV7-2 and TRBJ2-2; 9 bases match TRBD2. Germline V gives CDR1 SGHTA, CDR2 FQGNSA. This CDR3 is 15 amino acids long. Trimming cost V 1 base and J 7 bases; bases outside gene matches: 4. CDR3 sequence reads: CASSLETSGFGELFF. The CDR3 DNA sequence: TGTGCCAGCAGCTTAGAGACTAGCGGTTTCGGGGAGCTGTTTTTT.

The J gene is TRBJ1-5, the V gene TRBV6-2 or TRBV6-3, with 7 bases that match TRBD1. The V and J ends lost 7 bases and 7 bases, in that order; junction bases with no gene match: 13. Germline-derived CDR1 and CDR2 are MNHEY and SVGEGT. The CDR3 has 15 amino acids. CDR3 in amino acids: CASTIPGQPHQPQHF. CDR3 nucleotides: TGTGCCAGCACCATCCCGGGACAGCCCCACCAGCCCCAGCATTTT.

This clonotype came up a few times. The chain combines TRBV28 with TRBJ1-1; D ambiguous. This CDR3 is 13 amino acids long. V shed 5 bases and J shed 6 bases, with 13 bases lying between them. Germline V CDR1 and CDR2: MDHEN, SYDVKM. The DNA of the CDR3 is TGTGCCAGCAGTACGACGAGAAGGGCTGAAGCTTTCTTT. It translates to CASSTTRRAEAFF.

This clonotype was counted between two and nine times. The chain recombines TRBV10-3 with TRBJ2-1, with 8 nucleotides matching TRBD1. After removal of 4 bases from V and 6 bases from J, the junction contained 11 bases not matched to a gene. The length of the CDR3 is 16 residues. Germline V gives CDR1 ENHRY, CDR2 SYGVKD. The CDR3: CAISAPTGGTFNEQFF. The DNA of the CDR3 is TGTGCCATCAGTGCCCCAACAGGGGGAACTTTCAATGAGCAGTTCTTC.

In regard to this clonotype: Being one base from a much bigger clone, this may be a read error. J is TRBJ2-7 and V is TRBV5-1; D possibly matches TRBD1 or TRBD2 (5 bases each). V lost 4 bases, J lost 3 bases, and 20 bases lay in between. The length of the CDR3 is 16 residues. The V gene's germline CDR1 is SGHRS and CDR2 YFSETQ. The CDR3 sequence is CASSEKGRRAYYEQYF. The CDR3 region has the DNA TGCGCCAGCAGCGAGAAGGGACGACGCGCATACTACGAGCAGTACTTC.

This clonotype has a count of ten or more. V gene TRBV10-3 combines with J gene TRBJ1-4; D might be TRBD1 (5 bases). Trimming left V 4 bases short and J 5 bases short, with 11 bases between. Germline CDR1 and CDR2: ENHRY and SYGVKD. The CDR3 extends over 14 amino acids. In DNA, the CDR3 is TGTGCCATCAGTGGCGGAGGGGTGAATGAAAAACTGTTTTTT. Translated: CAISGGGVNEKLFF.

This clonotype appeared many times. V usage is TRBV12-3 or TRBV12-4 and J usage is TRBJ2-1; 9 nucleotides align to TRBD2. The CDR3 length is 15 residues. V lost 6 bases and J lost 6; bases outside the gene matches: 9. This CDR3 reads CASSLGLAGSNEQFF. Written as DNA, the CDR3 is TGTGCCAGCAGCCTGGGACTAGCAGGCAGCAATGAGCAGTTCTTC.

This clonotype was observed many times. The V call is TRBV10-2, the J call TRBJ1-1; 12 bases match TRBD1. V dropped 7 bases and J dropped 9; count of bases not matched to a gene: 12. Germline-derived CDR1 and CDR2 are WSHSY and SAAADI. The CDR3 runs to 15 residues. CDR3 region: CASTRDRGQIAQAFF. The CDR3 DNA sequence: TGCGCCAGCACCCGGGACAGGGGGCAGATCGCACAAGCTTTCTTT.